This T cell receptor (beta chain) was documented in a study of T cells after yellow fever vaccination. CDR1 is MNHEY and CDR2 is SVGEGT in the germline V gene. The CDR3 runs 14 residues. V shed 0 bases, J shed 3 bases, and the junction held 0 bases outside the gene matches. Researchers made TCR cDNA using 5'RACE template switching, and this step added a universal primer site and UMIs. TCRdb reprocessed the 5' RACE reads via MiXCR and lists one record per CDR3 protein. This sample has around 120,000 distinct CDR3 sequences, with around 15% found just once. General study findings and limits: Clonotypes shared by both compartments, CD4 and CD8, made up a small share. Abundant clonotypes from the bulk population could get into FACS-sorted repertoires as contaminants. The study re-detected most primary-vaccination clones after the booster (about 96% CD4, almost 90% CD8).

This clonotype was seen repeatedly, ten times or more. No antigen is known for it. This clonotype was obtained from a man younger than 30 who received the YFV17D yellow fever vaccine. The chain combines TRBV6-2 or TRBV6-3 with TRBJ2-7, with 9 positions matching TRBD1. The source was CD8+ T cells sorted from PBMCs, collected 5 days after the yellow fever booster vaccination. In nucleotides, the CDR3 is TGTGCCAGCAGTTACTCGACAGGGGGCTACGAGCAGTACGTC. Protein: CASSYSTGGYEQYV.